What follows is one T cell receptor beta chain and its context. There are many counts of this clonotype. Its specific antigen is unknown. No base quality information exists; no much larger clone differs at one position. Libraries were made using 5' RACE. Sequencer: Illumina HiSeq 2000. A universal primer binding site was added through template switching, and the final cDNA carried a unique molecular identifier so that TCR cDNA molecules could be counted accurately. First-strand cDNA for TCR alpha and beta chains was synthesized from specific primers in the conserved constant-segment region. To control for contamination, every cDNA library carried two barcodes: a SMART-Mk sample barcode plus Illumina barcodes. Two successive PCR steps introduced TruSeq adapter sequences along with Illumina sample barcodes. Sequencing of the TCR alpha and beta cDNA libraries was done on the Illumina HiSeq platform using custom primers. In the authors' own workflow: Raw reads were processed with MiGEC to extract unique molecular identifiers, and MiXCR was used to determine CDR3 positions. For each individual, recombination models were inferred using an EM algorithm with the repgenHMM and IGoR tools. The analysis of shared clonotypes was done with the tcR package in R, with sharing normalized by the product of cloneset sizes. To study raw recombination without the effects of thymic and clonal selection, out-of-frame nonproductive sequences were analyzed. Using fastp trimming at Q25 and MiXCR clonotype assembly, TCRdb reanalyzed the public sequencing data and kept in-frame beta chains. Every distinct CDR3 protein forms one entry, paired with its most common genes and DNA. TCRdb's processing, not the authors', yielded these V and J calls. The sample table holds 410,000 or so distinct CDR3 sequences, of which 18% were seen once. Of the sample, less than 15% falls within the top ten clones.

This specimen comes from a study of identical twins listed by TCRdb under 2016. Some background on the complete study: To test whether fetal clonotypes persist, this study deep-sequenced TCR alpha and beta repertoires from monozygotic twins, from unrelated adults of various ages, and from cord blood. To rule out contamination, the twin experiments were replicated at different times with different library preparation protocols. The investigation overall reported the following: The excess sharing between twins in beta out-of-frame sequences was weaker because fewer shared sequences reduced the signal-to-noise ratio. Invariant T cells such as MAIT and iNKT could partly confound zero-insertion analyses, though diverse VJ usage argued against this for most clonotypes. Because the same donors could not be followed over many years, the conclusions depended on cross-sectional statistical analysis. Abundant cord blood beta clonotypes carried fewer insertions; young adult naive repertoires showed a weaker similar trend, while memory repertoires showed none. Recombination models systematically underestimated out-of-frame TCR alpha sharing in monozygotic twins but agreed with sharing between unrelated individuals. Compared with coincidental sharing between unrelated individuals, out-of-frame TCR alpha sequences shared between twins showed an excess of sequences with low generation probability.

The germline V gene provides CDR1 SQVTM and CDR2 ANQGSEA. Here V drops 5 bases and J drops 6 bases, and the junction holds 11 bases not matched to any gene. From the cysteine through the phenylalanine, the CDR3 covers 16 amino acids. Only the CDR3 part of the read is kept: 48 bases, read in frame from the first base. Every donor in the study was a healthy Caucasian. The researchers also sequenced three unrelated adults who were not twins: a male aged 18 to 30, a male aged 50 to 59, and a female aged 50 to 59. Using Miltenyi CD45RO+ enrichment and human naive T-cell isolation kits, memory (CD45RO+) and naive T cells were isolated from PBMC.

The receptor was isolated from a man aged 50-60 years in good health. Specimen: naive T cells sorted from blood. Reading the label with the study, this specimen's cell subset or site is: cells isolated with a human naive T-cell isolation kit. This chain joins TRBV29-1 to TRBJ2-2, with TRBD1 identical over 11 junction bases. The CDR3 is CSVQGGTGGSAGELFF. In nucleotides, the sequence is TGCAGCGTTCAAGGCGGGACAGGGGGAAGCGCCGGGGAGCTGTTTTTT.